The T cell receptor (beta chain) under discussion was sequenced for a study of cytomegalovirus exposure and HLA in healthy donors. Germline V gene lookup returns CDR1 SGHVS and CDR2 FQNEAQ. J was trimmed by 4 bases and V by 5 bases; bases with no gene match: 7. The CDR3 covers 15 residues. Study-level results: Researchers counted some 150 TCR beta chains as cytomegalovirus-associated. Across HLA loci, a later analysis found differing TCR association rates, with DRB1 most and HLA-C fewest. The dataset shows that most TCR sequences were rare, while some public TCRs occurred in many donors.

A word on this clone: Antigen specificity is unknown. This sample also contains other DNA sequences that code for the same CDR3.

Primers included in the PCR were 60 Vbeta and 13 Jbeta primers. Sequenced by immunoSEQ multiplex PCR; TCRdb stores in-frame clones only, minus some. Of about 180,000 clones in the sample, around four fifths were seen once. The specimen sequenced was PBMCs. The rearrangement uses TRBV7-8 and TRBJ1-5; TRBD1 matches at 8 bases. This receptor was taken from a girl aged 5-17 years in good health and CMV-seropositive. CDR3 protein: CASSLAGGGNQPQHF. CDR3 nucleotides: TGTGCCAGCAGCCTGGCAGGGGGCGGGAATCAGCCCCAGCATTTT.